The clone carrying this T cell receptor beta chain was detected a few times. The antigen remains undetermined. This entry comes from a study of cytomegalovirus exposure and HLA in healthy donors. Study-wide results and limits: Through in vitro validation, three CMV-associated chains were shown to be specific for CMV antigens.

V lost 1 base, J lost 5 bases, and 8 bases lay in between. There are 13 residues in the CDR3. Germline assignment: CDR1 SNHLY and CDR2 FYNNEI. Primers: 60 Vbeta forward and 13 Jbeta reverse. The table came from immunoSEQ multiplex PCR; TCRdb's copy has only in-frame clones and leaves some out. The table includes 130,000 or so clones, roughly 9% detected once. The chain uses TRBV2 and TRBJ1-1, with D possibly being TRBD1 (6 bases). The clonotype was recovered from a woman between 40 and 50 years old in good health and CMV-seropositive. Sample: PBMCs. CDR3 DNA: TGTGCCAGCAGTGAAGTTACAGGGACTGAAGCTTTCTTT. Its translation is CASSEVTGTEAFF.